Listed here are 29 T cell receptor beta chains from one sample, sequenced in a study of technical replicates of blood from four donors. TCRdb's table, derived via immunoSEQ multiplex PCR, lists solely in-frame clones and lacks some. Of just over 80,000 clones listed, 90% to 98% are singletons. The sample was T cells isolated from PBMCs. These receptors were obtained from a human donor in good health.

The rearrangement joins TRBV30 to TRBJ2-7, with TRBD2 matching over 13 bases. The CDR3 is 17 amino acids. Per the germline V gene, CDR1 is GTSNPN and CDR2 is SVGIG (reference sequence). V trimming: 5 bases; J trimming: 4 bases; junction bases outside the gene matches: 14. This CDR3 reads CAWSGTSGTTTNYEQYF. The DNA of the CDR3 is TGTGCCTGGTCTGGGACTAGCGGGACTACTACTAATTACGAGCAGTACTTC.

This chain uses TRBV29-1 with TRBJ2-1; the D is unclear. The germline V gene encodes CDR1 SQVTM and CDR2 ANQGSEA. Between the trimmed V and J ends, which lost 4 bases and 1 base, there was a span of 5 bases. The CDR3 contains 12 residues. Written as DNA, the CDR3 is TGCAGCGTTGCCGGGTCCTACAATGAGCAGTTCTTC. This encodes CSVAGSYNEQFF.

The CDR3 sequence is CASGLRTGGFGYTF. CDR3 coding DNA: TGTGCCAGCGGACTGAGGACAGGAGGATTTGGCTACACCTTC. V gene TRBV27 combines with J gene TRBJ1-2; TRBD1 aligns across 7 bases. The CDR3 has 14 amino acids. Germline V gene data show CDR1 as MNHEY and CDR2 as SMNVEV (reference sequence). V was clipped by 8 bases and J by 7 bases; unmatched bases: 13.

The rearrangement links TRBV4-1 to TRBJ2-7; 9 bases are shared with TRBD1. After removal of 1 base from V and 5 bases from J, the junction contained 6 bases not matched to a gene. The germline V gene has CDR1 MGHRA and CDR2 YSYEKL. CDR3 length equals 15 residues. The CDR3 here is CASSQGGTGKDEQYF. Written as DNA, the CDR3 is TGCGCCAGCAGCCAAGGCGGGACAGGGAAGGACGAGCAGTACTTC.

The J gene is TRBJ1-3, the V gene TRBV5-5; possibly TRBD1 for D (6 bases). The CDR3 extends over 15 amino acids. V shed 1 base and J shed 0 bases, with 8 bases lying between them. CDR1 is SGHKS and CDR2 is YYEKEE in the germline V gene (reference sequence). DNA of the CDR3: TGTGCCAGCAGCTTGTGGACAGCCTCTGGAAACACCATATATTTT. It is translated as CASSLWTASGNTIYF.

This clone was seen just once. The chain is built from TRBV9 and TRBJ1-2, with D perhaps TRBD1 (6 bases). Germline V gene lookup returns CDR1 SGDLS and CDR2 YYNGEE. V was clipped by 4 bases and J by 4 bases, with 14 bases between them. The CDR3 is made up of 14 amino acids. The CDR3 DNA follows: TGTGCCAGCAGCCAAGGGGGGGGCTCCTATGGCTACACCTTC. It is translated as CASSQGGGSYGYTF. The full variable domain, its missing parts supplied by reference TRBV9 and TRBJ1-2, is DSGVTQTPKHLITATGQRVTLRCSPRSGDLSVYWYQQSLDQGLQFLIQYYNGEERAKGNILERFSAQQFPDLHSELNLSSLELGDSALYFCASSQGGGSYGYTFGSGTRLTVV.

The chain links TRBV6-5 to TRBJ2-5; D is possibly TRBD1 (5 bases). Trimming left V 4 bases short and J 7 bases short, with 19 bases between. The CDR3 has 15 amino acids. The germline gives CDR1 MNHEY, CDR2 SVGAGI. The CDR3: CASSSQTLGDSTQYF. The CDR3 DNA reads as TGTGCCAGCAGTTCCCAGACGTTAGGGGATTCGACCCAGTACTTC.

The chain has TRBV29-1 and TRBJ2-7; possible D gene TRBD2, 6 bases. Per germline, CDR1 SQVTM and CDR2 ANQGSEA. This CDR3 contains 14 residues. V lost 7 bases and J lost 2, with 18 bases in between. As DNA, the CDR3 is TGCAGCGCGCTGACCGGGACTGTTACCTACGAGCAGTACTTC. Its protein is CSALTGTVTYEQYF.

The chain links TRBV4-3 to TRBJ2-5; possible D gene TRBD2, 5 bases. V was shortened by 0 bases and J by 5 bases, with 19 bases between the two germline ends. CDR3 length: 17 residues. The germline CDR1 and CDR2 sequences are LGHNA and YSLEER. The CDR3 nucleotides read TGCGCCAGCAGCCAAGATTGGGCGGGTTTGGGTGGGGAGACCCAGTACTTC. This translates into CASSQDWAGLGGETQYF.

The J gene is TRBJ1-5, the V gene TRBV19; 10 bases are shared with TRBD1. Germline trimming cut 2 bases from V and 11 bases from J; bases unmatched to any gene: 12. CDR1 is LNHDA, CDR2 SQIVND, per germline (reference sequence). This CDR3 is built from 16 residues. The CDR3 sequence: CASSILPGTGERAQHF. In DNA, the CDR3 is TGTGCCAGTAGTATACTTCCCGGGACAGGGGAACGAGCCCAGCATTTT.

The J gene is TRBJ1-5, the V gene TRBV27; 10 positions match TRBD1. This CDR3 contains 15 residues. The trim removed 5 bases at V and 5 bases at J, leaving 6 bases unmatched. Germline V gene lookup returns CDR1 MNHEY and CDR2 SMNVEV (reference sequence). The chain's CDR3 is CASSPWTGGYQPQHF. For the CDR3, the DNA is TGTGCCAGCAGTCCTTGGACAGGGGGTTATCAGCCCCAGCATTTT.

The chain employs TRBV19 and TRBJ1-2; D perhaps matches TRBD1 (5 bases). The CDR3 totals 12 residues. Germline-derived CDR1 and CDR2 are LNHDA and SQIVND (reference sequence). V was shortened by 3 bases and J by 10 bases, with 12 bases between the two germline ends. This CDR3 reads CASSISTEAYTF. The CDR3 bases are TGTGCCAGTAGTATCTCGACAGAGGCCTACACCTTC.

The J gene is TRBJ1-1, the V gene TRBV5-4; possible D gene TRBD1, 6 bases. The germline V gene has CDR1 SGHNT and CDR2 YYREEE (reference sequence). V was trimmed by 6 bases and J by 2 bases, leaving 14 bases between them. The CDR3 is 14 amino acids. The CDR3 here is CASKLPGHNTEAFF. In DNA, the CDR3 is TGTGCCAGCAAACTACCGGGACACAACACTGAAGCTTTCTTT.

V is TRBV19 and J is TRBJ2-2; 7 bases map to TRBD2. Per germline, CDR1 LNHDA and CDR2 SQIVND (reference sequence). This CDR3 comprises 15 residues. With V trimmed by 2 bases and J by 0 bases, 0 bases remained unmatched. In DNA form, the CDR3 reads TGTGCCAGTAGTATAAGCGGGACGAACACCGGGGAGCTGTTTTTT. Translated, it gives CASSISGTNTGELFF. Filled out from reference TRBV19 and TRBJ2-2, the complete variable domain reads DGGITQSPKYLFRKEGQNVTLSCEQNLNHDAMYWYRQDPGQGLRLIYYSQIVNDFQKGDIAEGYSVSREKKESFPLTVTSAQKNPTAFYLCASSISGTNTGELFFGEGSRLTVL.

The V gene is TRBV10-3, the J gene TRBJ1-5, with TRBD1 matching over 7 bases. The V and J ends lost 4 bases and 2 bases, in that order; junction bases with no gene match: 5. Germline V CDR1 and CDR2: ENHRY, SYGVKD. CDR3 size: 15 residues. In nucleotides, the CDR3 is TGTGCCATCAGTGCGTCCCAGGGGGGCAATCAGCCCCAGCATTTT. Its protein is CAISASQGGNQPQHF.

Remarks on this clone: Germline is not matched at one junction end, which may reflect a read error. The rearrangement uses TRBV7-7 and TRBJ2-7; 11 bases fit TRBD2. Looked up from germline, CDR1 is SSHAT and CDR2 is FNYEAQ (reference sequence). The CDR3 length is 15 residues. The CDR3 DNA sequence: TGTGCTAGCAGCACTGGGACTAGCGGCCACTACGAGCAGTACTTC. Its translation: CASSTGTSGHYEQYF.

This chain uses TRBV5-6 with TRBJ2-7; D is possibly TRBD2 (5 bases). V gave up 2 bases and J gave up 1 base, with 7 bases separating them. The length of the CDR3 is 13 residues. Germline values: CDR1 SGHDT, CDR2 YYEEEE. CDR3 region: CASSLRGSYEQYF. The CDR3 DNA sequence: TGTGCCAGCAGCTTACGGGGTTCCTACGAGCAGTACTTC. The whole variable domain, remainder taken from reference TRBV5-6 and TRBJ2-7, is DAGVTQSPTHLIKTRGQQVTLRCSPKSGHDTVSWYQQALGQGPQFIFQYYEEEERQRGNFPDRFSGHQFPNYSSELNVNALLLGDSALYLCASSLRGSYEQYFGPGTRLTVT.

This clone was picked up one time. V gene TRBV2 combines with J gene TRBJ2-3; 7 bases fit TRBD1. CDR3 length: 13 amino acids. From germline, CDR1 is SNHLY and CDR2 FYNNEI. V shed 10 bases, J shed 4 bases, and the junction held 8 bases outside the gene matches. CDR3 bases: TGTGCCACCCGACAGGGCCTCTCAGATACGCAGTATTTT. Protein product: CATRQGLSDTQYF.

The chain joins TRBV4-3 to TRBJ2-7, with a tentative D call TRBD2 (5 bases). This CDR3 spans 15 amino acids. Trimming cost V 0 bases and J 9 bases, with 18 bases left between them. Germline-derived CDR1 and CDR2 are LGHNA and YSLEER. The CDR3 nucleotides are TGCGCCAGCAGCCAAGATTTGGCTAGCTGGGTAGGGCAGTACTTC. This sequence encodes CASSQDLASWVGQYF.

The rearrangement uses TRBV9 and TRBJ2-7, with 7 nucleotides matching TRBD2. Trimming at V came to 4 bases and at J to 3 bases, leaving 13 bases not matched to a gene. Germline V gene sequence: CDR1 SGDLS, CDR2 YYNGEE. This CDR3 is 16 amino acids long. CDR3 residues: CASSPWGGPSNYEQYF. The CDR3 bases are TGTGCCAGCAGCCCCTGGGGGGGACCAAGTAACTACGAGCAGTACTTC.

The chain uses TRBV5-4 and TRBJ2-2; no reliable D call. The germline gives CDR1 SGHNT, CDR2 YYREEE (reference sequence). The CDR3 has 11 residues. V dropped 7 bases and J dropped 6 bases, with 7 bases sitting between them. The CDR3: CASYAAGELFF. The CDR3 DNA follows: TGTGCCAGCTATGCGGCCGGGGAGCTGTTTTTT.

V is TRBV5-1 and J is TRBJ2-5, with D perhaps TRBD2 (6 bases). The germline gives CDR1 SGHRS, CDR2 YFSETQ. Trimming shortened V by 3 bases and J by 3 bases, and 27 bases separated the two germline ends. The CDR3 length is 19 residues. The CDR3 sequence is CASSSLRGNVKRGEETQYF. The DNA of the CDR3 is TGCGCCAGCAGCTCCCTCCGGGGGAACGTTAAGCGCGGAGAAGAGACCCAGTACTTC.

The chain joins TRBV29-1 to TRBJ1-4; tentatively, D is TRBD1 (6 bases). Trimming removed 7 bases at V and 4 bases at J, with 13 bases between. The CDR3 has 13 amino acids. Germline CDR1 is SQVTM and CDR2 is ANQGSEA. This CDR3 reads CSGGQNNNEKLFF. The CDR3 DNA is TGCAGCGGTGGACAGAATAATAATGAAAAACTGTTTTTT.

This rearrangement joins TRBV7-2 to TRBJ1-1; TRBD1 matches at 8 bases. Germline lookup yields CDR1 SGHTA and CDR2 FQGNSA. The CDR3 has 14 amino acids. With V trimmed by 3 bases and J by 4 bases, 4 bases remained unmatched. In nucleotides, the CDR3 is TGTGCCAGCAGCTTCCGGGACAGGTTCACTGAAGCTTTCTTT. It is translated as CASSFRDRFTEAFF.

This chain links TRBV5-5 with TRBJ1-1, with TRBD1 matching 10 bases. Germline V gives CDR1 SGHKS, CDR2 YYEKEE (reference sequence). V gave up 6 bases and J gave up 10 bases; unmatched junction bases: 24. The CDR3 has 18 residues. CDR3 bases: TGTGCCAGCACTCCGGTATATTACCGGGACAGGGGATCAGCGGGAGCTTTCTTT. It specifies CASTPVYYRDRGSAGAFF.

The genes are TRBV29-1 and TRBJ2-3; D is ambiguous. In germline, CDR1 is SQVTM, CDR2 ANQGSEA. This CDR3 spans 11 amino acids. The ends were cut back, 7 bases at V and 10 bases at J, with 15 bases in the middle. The CDR3 DNA reads as TGCAGCGGTCGTGGCGGAGACCCGCAGTATTTT. Translation gives CSGRGGDPQYF.

The V gene is TRBV4-3, the J gene TRBJ2-7, with 12 bases aligning to TRBD2. Germline CDR1 is LGHNA and CDR2 is YSLEER. The V gene end was trimmed by 5 bases and the J gene end by 2 bases; junction bases not matched to a gene: 4. This CDR3 region has 15 residues. The CDR3 DNA reads as TGCGCCAGCAGCGTAAGACTAGCGGGAGCCTACGAGCAGTACTTC. Protein product: CASSVRLAGAYEQYF.

The V call is TRBV5-1, the J call TRBJ2-2; 7 bases match TRBD1. The germline gives CDR1 SGHRS, CDR2 YFSETQ. J was trimmed by 4 bases and V by 2 bases; bases with no gene match: 8. This CDR3 is 16 amino acids long. CDR3 sequence (DNA): TGCGCCAGCAGCTTACGGCCGACAGGGTCCACCGGGGAGCTGTTTTTT. Translation: CASSLRPTGSTGELFF.

The J gene is TRBJ2-2, the V gene TRBV6-5; D is possibly TRBD2 (6 bases). Trimming stripped 7 bases from V and 5 bases from J, with 14 bases between. CDR1 MNHEY and CDR2 SVGAGI come from the germline V gene. The CDR3 consists of 14 residues. DNA of the CDR3: TGTGCCAGCACCCGACTAGTTCAGACCGGGGAGCTGTTTTTT. It specifies CASTRLVQTGELFF.